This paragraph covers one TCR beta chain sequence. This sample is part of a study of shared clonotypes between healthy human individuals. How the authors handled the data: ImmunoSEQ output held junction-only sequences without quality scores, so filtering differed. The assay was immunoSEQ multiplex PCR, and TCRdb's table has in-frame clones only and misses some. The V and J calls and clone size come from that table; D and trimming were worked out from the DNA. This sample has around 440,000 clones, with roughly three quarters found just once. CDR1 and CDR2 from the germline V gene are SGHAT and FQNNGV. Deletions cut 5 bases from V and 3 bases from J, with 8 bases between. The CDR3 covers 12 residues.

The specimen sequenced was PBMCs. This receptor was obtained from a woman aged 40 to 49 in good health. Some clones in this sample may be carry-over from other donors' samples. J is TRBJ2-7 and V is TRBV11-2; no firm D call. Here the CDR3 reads CASSRAGYEQYF. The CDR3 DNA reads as TGTGCCAGCAGCCGGGCAGGCTACGAGCAGTACTTC.